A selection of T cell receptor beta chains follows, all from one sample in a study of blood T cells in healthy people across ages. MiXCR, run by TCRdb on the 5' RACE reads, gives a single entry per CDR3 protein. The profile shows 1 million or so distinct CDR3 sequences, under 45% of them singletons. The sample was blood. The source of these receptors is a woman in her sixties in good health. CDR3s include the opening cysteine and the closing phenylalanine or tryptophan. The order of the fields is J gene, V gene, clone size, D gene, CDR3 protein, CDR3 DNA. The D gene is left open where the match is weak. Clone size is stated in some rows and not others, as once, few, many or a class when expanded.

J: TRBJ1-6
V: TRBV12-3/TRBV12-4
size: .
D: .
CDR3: CASSDDYNSPLHF
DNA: TGTGCCAGCAGTGACGATTATAATTCACCCCTCCACTTT

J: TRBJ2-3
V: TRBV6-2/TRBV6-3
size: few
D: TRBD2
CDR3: CASRVPRDLRTSGTSTDTQYF
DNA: TGTGCCAGCAGAGTCCCCCGGGACCTACGGACTAGCGGCACTAGCACAGATACGCAGTATTTT

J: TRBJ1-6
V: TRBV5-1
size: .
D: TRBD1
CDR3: CASSSTGDYNSPLHF
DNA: TGCGCCAGCAGCTCAACAGGGGATTATAATTCACCCCTCCACTTT

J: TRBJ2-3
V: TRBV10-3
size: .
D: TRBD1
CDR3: CAIRSPGQGADTQYF
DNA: TGTGCCATCAGATCCCCGGGACAGGGGGCAGATACGCAGTATTTT

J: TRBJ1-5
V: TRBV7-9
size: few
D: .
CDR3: CASSQQGSDQPQHF
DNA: TGTGCCAGCAGCCAACAGGGTAGCGATCAGCCCCAGCATTTT

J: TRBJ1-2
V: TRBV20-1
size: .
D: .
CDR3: CSARGSAARGGYTF
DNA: TGCAGTGCTAGAGGGAGCGCCGCTCGTGGTGGCTACACCTTC

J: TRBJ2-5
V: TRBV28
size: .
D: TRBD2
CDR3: CASSFPSGRAQGWETQYF
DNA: TGTGCCAGCAGTTTCCCGAGCGGGAGGGCCCAGGGGTGGGAGACCCAGTACTTC

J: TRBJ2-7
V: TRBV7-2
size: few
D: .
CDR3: CASSPTPFFTYEQYF
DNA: TGTGCCAGCAGCCCTACACCGTTTTTTACCTACGAGCAGTACTTC

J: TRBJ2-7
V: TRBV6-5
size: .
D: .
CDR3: CASSYSTGAVYEQYF
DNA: TGTGCCAGCAGTTACTCGACTGGGGCAGTCTACGAGCAGTACTTC

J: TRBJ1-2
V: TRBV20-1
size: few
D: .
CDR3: CSASRTGQGGYTF
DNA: TGCAGTGCTAGTAGAACGGGTCAGGGAGGCTACACCTTC

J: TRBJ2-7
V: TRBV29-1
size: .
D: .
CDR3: CSVAGGTLAEQYF
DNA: TGCAGCGTTGCTGGGGGGACGCTAGCAGAGCAGTACTTC

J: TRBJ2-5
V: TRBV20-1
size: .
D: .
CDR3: CSAPPGTRETQYF
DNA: TGCAGTGCTCCCCCGGGAACCCGGGAGACCCAGTACTTC

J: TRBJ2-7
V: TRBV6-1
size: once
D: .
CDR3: CASSVAEYPSSYEQYF
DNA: TGTGCCAGCAGTGTGGCAGAATATCCGAGCTCCTACGAGCAGTACTTC

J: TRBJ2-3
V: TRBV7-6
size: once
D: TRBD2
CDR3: CASSSGVAGELVLATQYF
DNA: TGTGCCAGCAGCTCTGGCGTAGCGGGAGAATTAGTGCTTGCTACGCAGTATTTT

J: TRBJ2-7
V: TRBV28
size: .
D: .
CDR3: CASSNGQWRGQGEQYF
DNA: TGTGCCAGCAGCAACGGGCAGTGGAGGGGGCAAGGCGAGCAGTACTTC

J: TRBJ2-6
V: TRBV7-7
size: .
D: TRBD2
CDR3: CASSPGRGGTGANVLTF
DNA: TGTGCCAGCAGCCCGGGTCGCGGGGGTACTGGGGCCAACGTCCTGACTTTC

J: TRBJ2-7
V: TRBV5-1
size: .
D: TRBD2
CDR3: CASSLVPTSGRSYEQYF
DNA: TGCGCCAGCAGCTTGGTGCCTACTAGCGGGCGCTCCTACGAGCAGTACTTC

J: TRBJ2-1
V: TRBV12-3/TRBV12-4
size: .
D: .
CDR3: CASSFRSPQGQFF
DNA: TGTGCCAGCAGTTTTCGGTCTCCGCAAGGGCAGTTCTTC

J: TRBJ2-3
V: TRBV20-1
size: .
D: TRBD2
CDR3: CSARGTSGPQYF
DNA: TGCAGTGCTCGCGGGACTAGCGGGCCGCAGTATTTT

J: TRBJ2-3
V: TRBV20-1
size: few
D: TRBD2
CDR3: CSARDVAGRIGDTQYF
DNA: TGCAGTGCTAGAGATGTAGCGGGACGGATCGGAGATACGCAGTATTTT

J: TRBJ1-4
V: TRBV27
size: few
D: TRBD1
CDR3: CASSLPPGQINEKLFF
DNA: TGTGCCAGCAGTTTACCTCCGGGACAGATCAATGAAAAACTGTTTTTT

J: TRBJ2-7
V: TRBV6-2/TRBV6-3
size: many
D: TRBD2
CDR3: CASSLWTSSYEQYF
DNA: TGTGCCAGCAGTTTGTGGACTAGCTCCTACGAGCAGTACTTC

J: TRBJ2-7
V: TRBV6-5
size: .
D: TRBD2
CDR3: CASSYSSTSVYEQYF
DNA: TGTGCCAGCAGTTACAGTAGTACTAGCGTCTACGAGCAGTACTTC

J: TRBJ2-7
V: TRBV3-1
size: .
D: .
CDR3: CASSQLGSGYEQYF
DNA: TGTGCCAGCAGCCAATTGGGTAGCGGATACGAGCAGTACTTC

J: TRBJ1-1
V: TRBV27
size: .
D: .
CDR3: CASHRTMNTEAFF
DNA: TGTGCCAGCCACAGGACCATGAACACTGAAGCTTTCTTT

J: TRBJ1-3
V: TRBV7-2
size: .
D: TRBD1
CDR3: CASSLRAGGIHTIYF
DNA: TGTGCCAGCAGCTTGCGGGCAGGGGGCATCCACACCATATATTTT

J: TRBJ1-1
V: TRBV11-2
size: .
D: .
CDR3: CASSLPPEGDTEAFF
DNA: TGTGCCAGCAGCCTCCCCCCGGAAGGGGACACTGAAGCTTTCTTT

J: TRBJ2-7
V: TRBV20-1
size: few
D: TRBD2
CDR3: CSARDPASGSYEQYF
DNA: TGCAGTGCTAGAGATCCCGCTAGCGGGAGTTACGAGCAGTACTTC

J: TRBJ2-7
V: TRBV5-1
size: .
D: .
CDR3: CASSLSRQMGGTYNEQYF
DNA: TGCGCCAGCAGCTTGAGTCGTCAAATGGGGGGGACATACAATGAGCAGTACTTC

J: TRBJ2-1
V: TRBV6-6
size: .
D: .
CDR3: CASSYLRNEQFF
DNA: TGTGCCAGCAGTTACCTCAGAAATGAGCAGTTCTTC

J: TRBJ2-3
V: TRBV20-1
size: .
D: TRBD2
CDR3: CSASELRGGTDTQYF
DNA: TGCAGTGCTAGTGAACTGCGGGGGGGCACAGATACGCAGTATTTT

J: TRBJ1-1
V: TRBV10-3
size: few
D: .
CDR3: CAISDRMNTEAFF
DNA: TGTGCCATCAGTGACCGCATGAACACTGAAGCTTTCTTT

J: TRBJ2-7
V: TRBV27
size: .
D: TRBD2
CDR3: CAGSLSPRTSKYF
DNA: TGTGCCGGCAGTTTAAGCCCCCGGACTAGTAAGTACTTC

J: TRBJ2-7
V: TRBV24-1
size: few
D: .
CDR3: CATSDLEGRGGPSYEQYF
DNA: TGTGCCACCAGTGATTTGGAGGGACGCGGCGGACCTTCCTACGAGCAGTACTTC

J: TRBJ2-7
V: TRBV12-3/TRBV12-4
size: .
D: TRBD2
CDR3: CASSPQRGNYNEQYF
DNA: TGTGCCAGCAGTCCTCAGCGGGGGAATTACAATGAGCAGTACTTC

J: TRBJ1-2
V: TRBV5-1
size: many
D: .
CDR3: CASSLMGDYGYTF
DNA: TGCGCCAGCAGCTTGATGGGAGACTATGGCTACACCTTC

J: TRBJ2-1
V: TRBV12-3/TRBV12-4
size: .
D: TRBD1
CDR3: CASSLWTGGVTSGYNEQFF
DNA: TGTGCCAGCAGTTTATGGACAGGGGGCGTGACTAGCGGCTACAATGAGCAGTTCTTC

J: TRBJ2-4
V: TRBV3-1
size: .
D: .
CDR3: CASSQESPGVGGIQYF
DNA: TGTGCCAGCAGCCAAGAATCACCTGGGGTTGGTGGCATTCAGTACTTC

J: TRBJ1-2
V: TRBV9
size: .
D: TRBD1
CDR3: CASSVGAGGGYGYTF
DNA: TGTGCCAGCAGCGTAGGGGCAGGGGGCGGCTATGGCTACACCTTC

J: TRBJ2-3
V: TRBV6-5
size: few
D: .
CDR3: CASRAPSGSTDTQYF
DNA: TGTGCCAGCAGAGCCCCGAGCGGGAGCACAGATACGCAGTATTTT

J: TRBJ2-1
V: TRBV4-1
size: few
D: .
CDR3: CASSQVDLLTYNEQFF
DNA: TGCGCCAGCAGCCAAGTGGATCTCTTAACCTACAATGAGCAGTTCTTC

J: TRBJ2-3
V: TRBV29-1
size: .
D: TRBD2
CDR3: CSVTLRLAGGSDTQYF
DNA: TGCAGCGTTACGCTTAGACTAGCGGGAGGTTCAGATACGCAGTATTTT

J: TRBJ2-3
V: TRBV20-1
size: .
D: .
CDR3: CSARPRAITPSTDTQYF
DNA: TGCAGTGCTAGGCCCAGGGCCATTACCCCTAGCACAGATACGCAGTATTTT

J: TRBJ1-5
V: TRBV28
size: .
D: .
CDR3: CASRAGVSQPQHF
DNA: TGTGCCAGCAGGGCAGGGGTGAGTCAGCCCCAGCATTTT

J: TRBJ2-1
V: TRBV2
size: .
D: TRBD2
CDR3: CASTLQSRGGYNEQFF
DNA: TGTGCCAGCACCCTTCAATCTCGCGGGGGATACAATGAGCAGTTCTTC

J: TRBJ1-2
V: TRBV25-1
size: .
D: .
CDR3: CASSRTGLNYGYTF
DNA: TGTGCCAGCAGCCGCACAGGGTTGAACTATGGCTACACCTTC

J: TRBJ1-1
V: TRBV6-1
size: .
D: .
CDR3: CASRTAENTEAFF
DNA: TGTGCCAGCAGGACAGCAGAGAACACTGAAGCTTTCTTT